The 6 T cell receptor beta chains below were found in one sample sequenced in a study of human T cells and chemical hapten exposure. TCRdb passed the RACE reads through MiXCR, listing each CDR3 protein once. This table holds some 110,000 distinct CDR3 sequences, roughly 12% found once. Documented time point: patch test 3, about 24 weeks after DPC sensitization. Sample treatment: therapeutic diphenylcyclopropenone sensitization with weekly scalp DPC. Sequencing used whole blood, obtained in connection with sensitization to the hapten diphenylcyclopropenone (DPC). The receptor set was obtained from a woman aged 45-59 years with alopecia areata. Some clones in this sample may be carry-over from other donors' samples.

This clonotype was observed a few times. The J gene is TRBJ1-5, the V gene TRBV21-1; TRBD1, the table's D call, was not compared with the DNA. TRBV21-1 is marked as a pseudogene. The CDR3 is 15 amino acids. The CDR3 DNA reads as TGTGCCAGCAGCCCCCGGGACAGGGGGCTTCAGCCCCAGCATTTT. It codes for CASSPRDRGLQPQHF.

In this sample, this clonotype turned up many times. The CDR3 region is CASSQDTGLETGELFF. CDR3 DNA sequence: TGTGCCAGCAGCCAAGATACGGGACTTGAGACCGGGGAGCTGTTTTTT. V usage is TRBV3-1 and J usage is TRBJ2-2; maybe TRBD2 (6 bases). The CDR3 is made up of 16 amino acids. V lost 0 bases and J lost 5, with 13 bases in between. In germline, CDR1 is LGHDT, CDR2 YNNKEL (reference sequence).

This chain uses TRBV12-3 or TRBV12-4 with TRBJ2-3, with 10 bases identical to TRBD2. The CDR3 loop spans 15 amino acids. The V and J ends lost 7 bases and 2 bases, in that order; junction bases with no gene match: 6. Here the CDR3 reads CASKILAGTTDTQYF. Here the CDR3 DNA reads TGTGCCAGCAAAATACTAGCGGGGACCACAGATACGCAGTATTTT.

This clonotype was detected only a few times. The CDR3 here is CASGTDRRGRNTEAFF. The CDR3 DNA reads TGTGCTAGTGGTACTGACAGGAGAGGTCGGAACACTGAAGCTTTCTTT. The chain has TRBV12-5 and TRBJ1-1, with a weak D call TRBD1 (6 bases). This CDR3 has 16 amino acids. Trimming cost V 5 bases and J 1 base, with 17 bases left between them. Germline assignment: CDR1 LGHNT and CDR2 FRNRAP.

Here the CDR3 reads CASSWLGPEAFF. For the CDR3, the DNA is TGTGCCAGCAGTTGGTTGGGCCCTGAAGCTTTCTTT. J is TRBJ1-1 and V is TRBV12-3 or TRBV12-4; D remains ambiguous. CDR3 length: 12 residues. V lost 4 bases and J lost 6, with 9 bases in between.

This clonotype was detected a few times. The rearrangement uses TRBV5-1 and TRBJ2-7, with 7 bases lining up with TRBD2. This CDR3 is 13 amino acids long. Trimming took 2 bases from V and 7 from J; bases not matched to a gene: 6. CDR1 and CDR2 from the germline V gene are SGHRS and YFSETQ. This CDR3 reads CASSLGRTREQYF. The CDR3 bases are TGCGCCAGCAGCTTAGGACGGACTAGGGAGCAGTACTTC. Supplemented by reference TRBV5-1 and TRBJ2-7, the full variable domain reads KAGVTQTPRYLIKTRGQQVTLSCSPISGHRSVSWYQQTPGQGLQFLFEYFSETQRNKGNFPGRFSGRQFSNSRSEMNVSTLELGDSALYLCASSLGRTREQYFGPGTRLTVT.